A selection of T cell receptor beta chains follows, all from one sample in a study of blood T cell repertoires in COVID-19. Only in-frame clones appear in the TCRdb table, and some are missing; sequencing was by immunoSEQ multiplex PCR. The sample gives over 450,000 clones, approximately 89% of which show up once; over 0.7% is in the top ten. Input material: peripheral blood. The receptors derive from a man between 18 and 35 years old with COVID-19, enrolled during active disease. Each CDR3 is given without its conserved first and last residue. D genes are given only for firm matches. Size tells how often a clone was seen (once, few, many) or the class of an expanded clone, and some rows leave it out.

CDR3 protein: ASSLVWQQGARGNQPQH
D gene: TRBD1
V gene: TRBV11-3
clone size: few
J gene: TRBJ1-5

CDR3 protein: ASSPQDRGNTEAF
D gene: TRBD1
V gene: TRBV5-1
clone size: -
J gene: TRBJ1-1

CDR3 protein: ASSPQTRNTDTQY
D gene: -
V gene: TRBV28
clone size: -
J gene: TRBJ2-3

CDR3 protein: ASSLGRAQPQH
D gene: -
V gene: TRBV5-4
clone size: -
J gene: TRBJ1-5

CDR3 protein: ASIRTGELF
D gene: -
V gene: TRBV6-5
clone size: -
J gene: TRBJ2-2

CDR3 protein: ASSQDRMNTEAF
D gene: -
V gene: TRBV6-2/TRBV6-3
clone size: -
J gene: TRBJ1-1

CDR3 protein: ASGTSRGNTEAF
D gene: -
V gene: TRBV19
clone size: -
J gene: TRBJ1-1

CDR3 protein: ATSANRDSENTGELF
D gene: -
V gene: TRBV24-1
clone size: -
J gene: TRBJ2-2

CDR3 protein: ASSSGTGTYEQY
D gene: TRBD2
V gene: TRBV6-5
clone size: -
J gene: TRBJ2-7

CDR3 protein: ASSPVRGAIGELF
D gene: -
V gene: TRBV18
clone size: -
J gene: TRBJ2-2

CDR3 protein: ASSRTRQETQY
D gene: -
V gene: TRBV10-1
clone size: -
J gene: TRBJ2-5

CDR3 protein: ARSLEQGAIGTDTQY
D gene: TRBD1
V gene: TRBV5-3
clone size: -
J gene: TRBJ2-3

CDR3 protein: SVDIGGAGETQY
D gene: TRBD2
V gene: TRBV29-1
clone size: -
J gene: TRBJ2-5

CDR3 protein: ASGFGDTQY
D gene: -
V gene: TRBV12-5
clone size: few
J gene: TRBJ2-3